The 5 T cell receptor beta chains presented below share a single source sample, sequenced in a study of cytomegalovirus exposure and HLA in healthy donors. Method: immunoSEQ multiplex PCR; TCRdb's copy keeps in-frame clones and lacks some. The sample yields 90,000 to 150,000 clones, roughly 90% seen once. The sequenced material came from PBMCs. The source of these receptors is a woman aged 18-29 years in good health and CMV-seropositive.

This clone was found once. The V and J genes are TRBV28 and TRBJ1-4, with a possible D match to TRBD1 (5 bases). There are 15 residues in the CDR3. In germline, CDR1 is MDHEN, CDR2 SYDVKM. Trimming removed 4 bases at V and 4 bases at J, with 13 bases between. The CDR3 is CASSSVGRDNEKLFF. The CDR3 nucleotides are TGTGCCAGCAGTTCGGTGGGGCGGGATAATGAAAAACTGTTTTTT.

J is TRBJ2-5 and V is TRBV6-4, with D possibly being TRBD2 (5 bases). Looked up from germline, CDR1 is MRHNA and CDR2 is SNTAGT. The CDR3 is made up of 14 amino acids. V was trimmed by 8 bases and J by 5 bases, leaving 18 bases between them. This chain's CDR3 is CASPLGPPWETQYF. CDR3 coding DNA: TGTGCCAGCCCACTAGGCCCGCCCTGGGAGACCCAGTACTTC.

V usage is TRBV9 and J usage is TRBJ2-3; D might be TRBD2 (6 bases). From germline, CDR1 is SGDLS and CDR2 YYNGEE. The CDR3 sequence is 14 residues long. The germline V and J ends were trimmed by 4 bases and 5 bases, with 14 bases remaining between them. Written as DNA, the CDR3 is TGTGCCAGCAGCCCACCCCCCGGGGGAGATACGCAGTATTTT. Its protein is CASSPPPGGDTQYF.

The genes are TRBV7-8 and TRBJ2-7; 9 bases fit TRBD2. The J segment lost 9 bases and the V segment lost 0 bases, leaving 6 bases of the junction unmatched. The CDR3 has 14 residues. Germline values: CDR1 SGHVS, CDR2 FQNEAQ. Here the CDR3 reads CASSLAREGLVQYF. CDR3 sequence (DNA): TGTGCCAGCAGCTTAGCGCGGGAGGGCCTTGTGCAGTACTTC. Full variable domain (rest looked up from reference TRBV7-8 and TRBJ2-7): GAGVSQSPRYKVAKRGQDVALRCDPISGHVSLFWYQQALGQGPEFLTYFQNEAQLDKSGLPSDRFFAERPEGSVSTLKIQRTQQEDSAVYLCASSLAREGLVQYFGPGTRLTVT.

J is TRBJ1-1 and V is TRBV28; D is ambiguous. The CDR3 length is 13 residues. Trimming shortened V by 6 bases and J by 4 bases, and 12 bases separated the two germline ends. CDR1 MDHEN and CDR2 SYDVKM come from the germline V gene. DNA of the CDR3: TGTGCCAGCAGCCTCTGGGAGGGCACTGAAGCTTTCTTT. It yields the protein CASSLWEGTEAFF.